Sequencing of this TCR beta chain was carried out in a study of blood T cell repertoires in COVID-19. CDR1 is MNHEY, CDR2 SMNVEV, per germline (reference sequence). Between the trimmed V and J ends, which lost 8 bases and 2 bases, there was a span of 9 bases. The CDR3 totals 13 residues. Clones were read by immunoSEQ multiplex PCR, and TCRdb kept only the in-frame ones, dropping some. The repertoire holds roughly 300,000 clones, about 92% seen once, with about 18% in the top ten. Participants were aged about 18 to 100 years from 24 US areas. The sequenced sample consisted of PBMCs or T cells enriched from blood (not recorded which). This TCR was recovered from a woman in her twenties or thirties who had recovered from COVID-19. The chain carries TRBV27 and TRBJ2-2; D perhaps matches TRBD2 (6 bases). CDR3 DNA sequence: TGTGCCAGCCGGGGGTTAAACACCGGGGAGCTGTTTTTT. Translating gives CASRGLNTGELFF.